The 32 T cell receptor beta chains reported below all come from one sample, sequenced in a study of T cells in Graves' hyperthyroidism and ophthalmopathy (dated by TCRdb to 2018 to 2020). Libraries were made using multiplex PCR. The instrument given in TCRdb is Illumina HiSeq 2000. The TCR beta CDR3 regions were amplified from the RNA transcripts. A first-round RT-PCR of the TCR CDR3 used the HTBI primer set with the Qiagen OneStep RT-PCR kit. TCRdb reanalyzed the raw reads on its own, using fastp at Q25 for trimming and MiXCR for clone calling, and kept in-frame beta chains. Each CDR3 protein appears once, grouped with its most common genes and DNA. The sample profile shows about 500,000 distinct CDR3 sequences; about 16% of them were found once. Jointly, the top ten make up 25% to 30% of the sample. The sequenced sample consisted of blood. The receptors here all came from a woman in her thirties with Graves' ophthalmopathy.

This clonotype has at least ten counts. The rearrangement links TRBV11-3 to TRBJ2-6; perhaps TRBD2 as D (7 bases). The CDR3 length is 16 residues. V was clipped by 2 bases and J by 2 bases, with 10 bases between them. CDR1 and CDR2 from the germline V gene are SGHNT and YENEEA. The CDR3 region is CASSLRGGAGANVLTF. The CDR3 region has the DNA TGTGCCAGCAGCTTAAGGGGGGGCGCTGGGGCCAACGTCCTGACTTTC.

In this sample, this clonotype turned up a few times. V gene TRBV15 combines with J gene TRBJ1-1, with 8 nucleotides matching TRBD1. This CDR3 is 16 amino acids long. After removal of 4 bases from V and 0 bases from J, the junction contained 7 bases not matched to a gene. Germline V gene lookup returns CDR1 LNHNV and CDR2 YYDKDF (reference sequence). The CDR3 DNA is TGTGCCACCAGCACGACAGGGGTAGGGTTGAACACTGAAGCTTTCTTT. It codes for CATSTTGVGLNTEAFF.

This clonotype was seen a handful of times. The chain employs TRBV7-2 and TRBJ2-2; no clear D gene. The CDR3 totals 11 residues. Germline assignment: CDR1 SGHTA and CDR2 FQGNSA. With 7 bases removed from V and 2 bases from J, the gap between germline ends came to 2 bases. CDR3: CASINTGELFF. DNA for the CDR3: TGTGCCAGCATTAACACCGGGGAGCTGTTTTTT.

This clonotype was observed a handful of times. The chain uses TRBV24-1 and TRBJ2-7; the match to TRBD1 covers 10 bases. CDR3 length: 13 residues. In germline, CDR1 is KGHDR, CDR2 SFDVKD. V lost 9 bases and J lost 5; bases outside the gene matches: 6. For the CDR3, the DNA is TGTGCCACCTCCGGACAGGGGGTCGACGAGCAGTACTTC. Translated: CATSGQGVDEQYF.

J is TRBJ2-1 and V is TRBV5-1; no clear D gene. In germline, CDR1 is SGHRS, CDR2 YFSETQ. This CDR3 is built from 16 residues. Trimming took off 0 bases at V and 0 bases at J, with 10 bases between the two ends. CDR3 in amino acids: CASSLAGLSSYNEQFF. CDR3 nucleotides: TGCGCCAGCAGCTTGGCTGGCCTAAGCTCCTACAATGAGCAGTTCTTC.

The genes are TRBV9 and TRBJ2-1, with D hard to call. The CDR3 runs to 13 residues. Trimming shortened V by 0 bases and J by 10 bases, and 11 bases separated the two germline ends. The germline V gene encodes CDR1 SGDLS and CDR2 YYNGEE. The CDR3 nucleotides are TGTGCCAGCAGCGTAGTACCGCCGAACGAGCAGTTCTTC. Its protein is CASSVVPPNEQFF.

The chain combines TRBV29-1 with TRBJ2-5; D unresolved. Germline V gene lookup returns CDR1 SQVTM and CDR2 ANQGSEA. This CDR3 has 12 residues. V was clipped by 6 bases and J by 5 bases, with 13 bases between them. CDR3 region: CSVGSRLETQYF. The CDR3 region has the DNA TGCAGCGTGGGGTCGCGGCTGGAGACCCAGTACTTC.

The chain employs TRBV24-1 and TRBJ2-2; 7 bases fit TRBD2. Per the germline V gene, CDR1 is KGHDR and CDR2 is SFDVKD. The CDR3 length is 15 residues. V shed 6 bases and J 11 bases; nucleotides not matched to a gene: 14. The CDR3 bases are TGTGCCACCAGTCCGGGACTAAGTCGTGTGCGCGAGCTGTTTTTT. It codes for CATSPGLSRVRELFF.

This clonotype appeared a single time. CDR3 in amino acids: CASSRGAGEQEWDTQYF. The CDR3 coding sequence is TGTGCCAGCAGCCGGGGGGCAGGGGAGCAGGAATGGGATACGCAGTATTTT. This chain links TRBV11-2 with TRBJ2-3; possibly TRBD2 for D (7 bases). This CDR3 is 17 amino acids long. Germline assignment: CDR1 SGHAT and CDR2 FQNNGV. V shed 5 bases and J shed 6 bases, with 24 bases lying between them.

The rearrangement links TRBV20-1 to TRBJ2-6, with a tentative D call TRBD2 (5 bases). The V end lost 0 bases, the J end lost 0 bases, and 9 bases lay between the germline ends. Germline V lookup: CDR1 DFQATT, CDR2 SNEGSKA (reference sequence). This CDR3 is built from 16 residues. CDR3 sequence: CSARDEGLSGANVLTF. The CDR3 nucleotides read TGCAGTGCTAGAGATGAGGGCCTCTCTGGGGCCAACGTCCTGACTTTC.

This clonotype was picked up a small number of times. The chain carries TRBV5-1 and TRBJ2-5; TRBD2 matches 12 bases. Germline V gene data show CDR1 as SGHRS and CDR2 as YFSETQ. With V trimmed by 2 bases and J by 5 bases, 7 bases remained unmatched. There are 16 residues in the CDR3. CDR3 sequence reads: CASSFRLAGDRETQYF. Here the CDR3 DNA reads TGCGCCAGCAGCTTTCGACTAGCGGGAGACCGGGAGACCCAGTACTTC.

This chain links TRBV20-1 with TRBJ1-6, with D perhaps TRBD1 (6 bases). CDR3 length equals 14 residues. Germline-derived CDR1 and CDR2 are DFQATT and SNEGSKA (reference sequence). Trimming took 5 bases from V and 4 from J, leaving 12 bases between them. The CDR3 nucleotides read TGCAGTGCTCGGACAGACTCTTATAATTCACCCCTCCACTTT. Translated: CSARTDSYNSPLHF.

The sample holds many counts of this clonotype. This chain joins TRBV30 and TRBJ2-1, with D hard to call. The germline V gene has CDR1 GTSNPN and CDR2 SVGIG (reference sequence). This CDR3 has 11 amino acids. Deletions cut 1 base from V and 3 bases from J, with 1 base between. CDR3 region: CAWSGYNEQFF. The CDR3 DNA reads TGTGCCTGGAGTGGCTACAATGAGCAGTTCTTC.

This clonotype was detected ten times or more. This chain's CDR3 is CASEGVPQETQYF. CDR3 nucleotides: TGTGCCAGCGAAGGGGTGCCTCAAGAGACCCAGTACTTC. The chain employs TRBV28 and TRBJ2-5; tentative D call: TRBD1 (5 bases). The CDR3 totals 13 residues. Deletions cut 8 bases from V and 2 bases from J, with 12 bases between. The germline CDR1 and CDR2 sequences are MDHEN and SYDVKM.

This sequence joins TRBV29-1 and TRBJ1-2; D remains ambiguous. Trimming removed 7 bases at V and 2 bases at J, with 8 bases between. This CDR3 is built from 11 residues. Germline V gene sequence: CDR1 SQVTM, CDR2 ANQGSEA. This CDR3 reads CSGILNYGYTF. DNA for the CDR3: TGCAGCGGCATACTAAACTATGGCTACACCTTC.

The chain joins TRBV6-2 or TRBV6-3 to TRBJ2-7, with D possibly TRBD2 on 6 matching bases. V was trimmed by 8 bases and J by 3 bases, leaving 11 bases between them. This CDR3 has 12 amino acids. Germline values: CDR1 MNHEY, CDR2 SVGEGT. The chain's CDR3 is CASHTGVYEQYF. CDR3 sequence (DNA): TGTGCCAGCCATACGGGAGTCTACGAGCAGTACTTC.

The genes are TRBV7-2 and TRBJ2-5, with D possibly TRBD2 on 5 matching bases. V was shortened by 3 bases and J by 2 bases, with 10 bases between the two germline ends. The length of the CDR3 is 14 residues. Germline V gene sequence: CDR1 SGHTA, CDR2 FQGNSA. Here the CDR3 reads CASSFRGMQETQYF. In nucleotides, the CDR3 is TGTGCCAGCAGCTTCAGAGGGATGCAAGAGACCCAGTACTTC. The complete variable domain, with remaining parts taken from reference TRBV7-2 and TRBJ2-5, reads GAGVSQSPSNKVTEKGKDVELRCDPISGHTALYWYRQSLGQGLEFLIYFQGNSAPDKSGLPSDRFSAERTGGSVSTLTIQRTQQEDSAVYLCASSFRGMQETQYFGPGTRLLVL.

The chain couples TRBV19 to TRBJ1-2; D is undetermined. The CDR3 covers 13 residues. Germline CDR1 LNHDA, CDR2 SQIVND (reference sequence). The V and J ends lost 4 bases and 8 bases respectively, with 14 bases between them. CDR3 protein: CASSSRPDRGYTF. The CDR3 DNA follows: TGTGCCAGTAGTAGTCGGCCGGACCGGGGCTACACCTTC.

This clonotype came up a few times. The rearrangement links TRBV12-3 or TRBV12-4 to TRBJ2-7; 7 bases fit TRBD2. V shed 5 bases and J 3 bases; nucleotides not matched to a gene: 7. CDR3 length: 14 residues. The CDR3 nucleotides read TGTGCCAGCAGTCCCGGGACTACTAACTACGAGCAGTACTTC. It specifies CASSPGTTNYEQYF.

This clonotype showed up many times. This chain uses TRBV2 with TRBJ1-4; possible D gene TRBD1, 5 bases. Per germline, CDR1 SNHLY and CDR2 FYNNEI. This CDR3 is 15 amino acids long. The V end was cut by 2 bases, the J end by 10 bases, with 17 bases between. CDR3 residues: CASSENAGEIGKLFF. In DNA form, the CDR3 reads TGTGCCAGCAGTGAAAATGCGGGGGAGATAGGAAAACTGTTTTTT.

This clonotype has at least ten counts. The chain employs TRBV20-1 and TRBJ2-1; the D gene is possibly TRBD2 (6 bases). The CDR3 sequence is 15 residues long. Germline CDR1 reads DFQATT; CDR2 reads SNEGSKA (reference sequence). Between the trimmed V and J ends, which lost 4 bases and 8 bases, there was a span of 21 bases. This CDR3 is CSAISMIGSGDEQFF. CDR3 DNA: TGCAGTGCTATTAGTATGATCGGGAGTGGAGATGAGCAGTTCTTC.

The rearrangement uses TRBV7-9 and TRBJ1-3; 9 bases agree with TRBD1. The germline gives CDR1 SEHNR, CDR2 FQNEAQ (reference sequence). V was clipped by 3 bases and J by 5 bases; unmatched bases: 5. This CDR3 has 15 amino acids. CDR3 coding DNA: TGTGCCAGCAGCTTCAACAGGGGGCTGAGAAACACCATATATTTT. This translates into CASSFNRGLRNTIYF.

This clonotype came up many times. This chain links TRBV7-2 with TRBJ2-3, with D maybe TRBD2 (6 bases). V was cut by 1 base and J by 7 bases, with 24 bases left in between. Germline V gene lookup returns CDR1 SGHTA and CDR2 FQGNSA. The length of the CDR3 is 18 residues. The CDR3 here is CASSLGRLAAKERNTQYF. DNA for the CDR3: TGTGCCAGCAGCTTAGGAAGGTTAGCGGCCAAAGAGAGGAATACGCAGTATTTT.

In this sample, this clonotype turned up many times. CDR3 DNA: TGCAGTGCTAGAGATAGTTGGGGACTAGCGGGAGGGATGCAGTTCTTC. Its translation: CSARDSWGLAGGMQFF. V and J are TRBV20-1 and TRBJ2-1, with 16 bases matching TRBD2. The germline CDR1 and CDR2 sequences are DFQATT and SNEGSKA (reference sequence). This CDR3 region has 16 residues. The trim removed 0 bases at V and 12 bases at J, leaving 8 bases unmatched.

This clonotype was observed at least ten times. The CDR3 is CASSLLTSPAPDTQYF. The CDR3 nucleotides are TGTGCCAGCAGTTTACTGACTAGCCCGGCCCCAGATACGCAGTATTTT. The chain has TRBV28 and TRBJ2-3; 7 bases fit TRBD2. The CDR3 consists of 16 residues. Germline CDR1 reads MDHEN; CDR2 reads SYDVKM. J lost 4 bases, V lost 2 bases, and 9 bases had no gene match.

V is TRBV11-2 and J is TRBJ1-6; D remains ambiguous. Between the trimmed V and J ends, which lost 6 bases and 8 bases, there was a span of 11 bases. This CDR3 contains 13 residues. Germline V CDR1 and CDR2: SGHAT, FQNNGV. The CDR3 DNA reads TGTGCCAGCAGTTATTATCCCGATTCACCCCTCCACTTT. Amino acids: CASSYYPDSPLHF.

This clonotype was counted a single time. The chain employs TRBV27 and TRBJ1-6, with a weak D call TRBD1 (5 bases). The germline V gene encodes CDR1 MNHEY and CDR2 SMNVEV (reference sequence). The CDR3 is 16 residues long. V lost 6 bases and J lost 5, with 17 bases in between. DNA for the CDR3: TGTGCCAGCAGGTTGATGGGGACCGGTAATAATTCACCCCTCCACTTT. It encodes CASRLMGTGNNSPLHF.

This clonotype showed up just a few times. V and J are TRBV3-1 and TRBJ2-3; TRBD2 aligns across 14 bases. V lost 3 bases and J lost 1; bases outside the gene matches: 6. CDR1 is LGHDT, CDR2 YNNKEL, per germline (reference sequence). The CDR3 length is 18 residues. This CDR3 reads CASSHLTSGRVGTDTQYF. Here the CDR3 DNA reads TGTGCCAGCAGCCACTTGACTAGCGGGAGGGTGGGCACAGATACGCAGTATTTT.

This clonotype was recorded at least ten times. The chain links TRBV7-9 to TRBJ2-3; D is unclear. Germline CDR1 SEHNR, CDR2 FQNEAQ (reference sequence). The CDR3 covers 17 residues. With 4 bases removed from V and 6 bases from J, the gap between germline ends came to 23 bases. The CDR3 is CASSWPQVAPDVDTQYF. The CDR3 DNA reads as TGTGCCAGCAGCTGGCCGCAGGTAGCCCCGGACGTGGATACGCAGTATTTT.

This clonotype was counted at least ten times. The rearrangement uses TRBV2 and TRBJ2-1, with 9 bases aligning to TRBD2. Germline V gene data show CDR1 as SNHLY and CDR2 as FYNNEI. Trimming at V came to 8 bases and at J to 7 bases, leaving 12 bases not matched to a gene. There are 15 residues in the CDR3. CDR3 nucleotide sequence: TGTGCCAGCCGGGAGAATAGCGGGAGTATTAATGAGCAGTTCTTC. This encodes CASRENSGSINEQFF. Combining the CDR3 with reference TRBV2 and TRBJ2-1 gives the whole variable domain EPEVTQTPSHQVTQMGQEVILRCVPISNHLYFYWYRQILGQKVEFLVSFYNNEISEKSEIFDDQFSVERPDGSNFTLKIRSTKLEDSAMYFCASRENSGSINEQFFGPGTRLTVL.

The chain links TRBV3-1 to TRBJ2-5; D gene unclear. V was clipped by 1 base and J by 2 bases, with 8 bases between them. The CDR3 sequence is 14 residues long. Germline lookup yields CDR1 LGHDT and CDR2 YNNKEL (reference sequence). The CDR3: CASSQVGEQETQYF. The DNA of the CDR3 is TGTGCCAGCAGCCAAGTGGGCGAACAAGAGACCCAGTACTTC.

This clonotype was detected only a few times. The gene calls are TRBV18 and TRBJ2-1; 7 nucleotides match TRBD2. The CDR3 totals 13 residues. Germline V gene sequence: CDR1 KGHSH, CDR2 LQKENI. V was clipped by 3 bases and J by 10 bases; unmatched bases: 6. The CDR3 sequence: CASSPAASGEQFF. In DNA, the CDR3 is TGTGCCAGCTCACCGGCGGCTAGCGGAGAGCAGTTCTTC.